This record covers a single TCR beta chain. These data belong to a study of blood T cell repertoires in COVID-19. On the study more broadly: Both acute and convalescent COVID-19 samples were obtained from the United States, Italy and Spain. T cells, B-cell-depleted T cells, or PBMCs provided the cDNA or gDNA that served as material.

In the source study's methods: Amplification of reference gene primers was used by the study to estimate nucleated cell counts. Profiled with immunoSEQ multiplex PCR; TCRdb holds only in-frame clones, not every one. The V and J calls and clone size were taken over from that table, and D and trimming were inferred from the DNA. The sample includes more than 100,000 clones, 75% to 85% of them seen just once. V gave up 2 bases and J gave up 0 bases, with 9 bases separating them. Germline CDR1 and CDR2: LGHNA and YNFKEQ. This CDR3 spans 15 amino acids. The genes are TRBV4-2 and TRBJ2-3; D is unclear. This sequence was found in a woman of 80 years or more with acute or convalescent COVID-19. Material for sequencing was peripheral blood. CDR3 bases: TGTGCCAGCAGCCAAAGTTTTACTAGCACAGATACGCAGTATTTT. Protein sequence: CASSQSFTSTDTQYF.